Listed here is a single T cell receptor beta chain. PCR was performed a second time for roughly 7 to 11 cycles using a sample-barcoded 5' primer and a J-beta primer mix. TCRdb processed the 5' RACE reads anew with MiXCR; each CDR3 protein has one entry. The sample has 1.5 million or so distinct CDR3 sequences; approximately 42% are singletons. This record belongs to a study of blood T cells in healthy people across ages. The clonotype originates from a young woman in good health. Sequences were obtained from blood.

In DNA form, the CDR3 reads TGTGCCAGCTTCCCCGGGGCGGGGGTACACAATGAGCAGTTCTTC. Its protein is CASFPGAGVHNEQFF. This rearrangement joins TRBV27 to TRBJ2-1; 7 nucleotides line up with TRBD2. The junction had 12 bases not matched to a gene; V was cut back by 8 bases and J by 5 bases. The CDR3 contains 15 residues. The germline gives CDR1 MNHEY, CDR2 SMNVEV (reference sequence).